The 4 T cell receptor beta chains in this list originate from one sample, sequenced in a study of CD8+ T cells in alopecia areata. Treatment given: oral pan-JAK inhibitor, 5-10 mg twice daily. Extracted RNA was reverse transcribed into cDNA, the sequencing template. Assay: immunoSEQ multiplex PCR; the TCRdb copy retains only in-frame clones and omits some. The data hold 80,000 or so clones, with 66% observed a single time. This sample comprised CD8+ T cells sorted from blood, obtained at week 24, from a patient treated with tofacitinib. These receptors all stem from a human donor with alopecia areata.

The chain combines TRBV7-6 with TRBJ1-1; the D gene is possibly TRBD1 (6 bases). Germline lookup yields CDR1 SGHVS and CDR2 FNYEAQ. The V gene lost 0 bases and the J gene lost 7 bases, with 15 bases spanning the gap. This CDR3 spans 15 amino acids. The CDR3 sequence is CASSLARVLDSEAFF. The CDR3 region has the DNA TGTGCCAGCAGCTTAGCCCGGGTTTTGGACAGTGAAGCTTTCTTT.

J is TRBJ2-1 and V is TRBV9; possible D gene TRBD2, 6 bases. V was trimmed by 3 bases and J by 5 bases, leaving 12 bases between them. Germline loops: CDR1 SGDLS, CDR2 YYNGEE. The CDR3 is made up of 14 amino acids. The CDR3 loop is CASSDRDSNNEQFF. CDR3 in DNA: TGTGCCAGCAGCGACCGGGACTCGAACAATGAGCAGTTCTTC.

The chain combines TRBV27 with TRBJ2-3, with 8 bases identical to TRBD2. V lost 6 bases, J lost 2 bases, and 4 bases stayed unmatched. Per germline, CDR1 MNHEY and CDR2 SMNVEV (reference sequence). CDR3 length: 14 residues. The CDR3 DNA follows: TGTGCCAGCAGAATAGCGGGAATCACAGATACGCAGTATTTT. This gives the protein CASRIAGITDTQYF.

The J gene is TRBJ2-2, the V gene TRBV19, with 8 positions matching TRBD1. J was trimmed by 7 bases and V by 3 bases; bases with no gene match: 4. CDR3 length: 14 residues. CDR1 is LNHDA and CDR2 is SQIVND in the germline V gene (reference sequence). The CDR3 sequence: CASSMTGDNGELFF. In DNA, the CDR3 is TGTGCCAGTAGTATGACAGGGGATAACGGGGAGCTGTTTTTT.